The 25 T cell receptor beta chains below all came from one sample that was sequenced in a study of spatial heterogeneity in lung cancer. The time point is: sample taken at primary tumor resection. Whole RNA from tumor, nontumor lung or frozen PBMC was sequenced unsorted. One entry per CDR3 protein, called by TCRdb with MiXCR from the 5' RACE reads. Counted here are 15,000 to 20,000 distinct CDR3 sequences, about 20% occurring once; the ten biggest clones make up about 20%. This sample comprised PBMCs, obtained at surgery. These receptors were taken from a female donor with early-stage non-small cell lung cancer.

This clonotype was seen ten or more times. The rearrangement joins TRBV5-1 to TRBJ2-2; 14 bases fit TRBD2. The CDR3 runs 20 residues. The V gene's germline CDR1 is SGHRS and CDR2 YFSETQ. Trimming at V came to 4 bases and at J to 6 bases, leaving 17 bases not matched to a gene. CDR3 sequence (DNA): TGCGCCAGCAGCCGGATTCCGACTAGCGGGAGGGCCTCTCGAGCCGGGGAGCTGTTTTTT. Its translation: CASSRIPTSGRASRAGELFF.

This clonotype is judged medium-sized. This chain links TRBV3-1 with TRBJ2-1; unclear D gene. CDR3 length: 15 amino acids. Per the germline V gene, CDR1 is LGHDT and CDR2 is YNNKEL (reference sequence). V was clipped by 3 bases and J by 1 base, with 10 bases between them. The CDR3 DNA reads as TGTGCCAGCAGCCAGGCGGCTGTGTCCTACAATGAGCAGTTCTTC. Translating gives CASSQAAVSYNEQFF.

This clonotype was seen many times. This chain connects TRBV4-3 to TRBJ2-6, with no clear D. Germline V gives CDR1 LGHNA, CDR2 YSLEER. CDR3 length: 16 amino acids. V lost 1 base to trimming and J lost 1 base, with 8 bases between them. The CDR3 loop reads CASSQADISGANVLTF. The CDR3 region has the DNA TGCGCCAGCAGCCAAGCCGACATATCTGGGGCCAACGTCCTGACTTTC.

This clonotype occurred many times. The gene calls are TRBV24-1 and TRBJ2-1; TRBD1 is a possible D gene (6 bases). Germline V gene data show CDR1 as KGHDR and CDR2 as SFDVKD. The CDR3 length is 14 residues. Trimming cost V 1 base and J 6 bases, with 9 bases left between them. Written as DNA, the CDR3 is TGTGCCACCAGTGATTTAACCAGGGGCAATGAGCAGTTCTTC. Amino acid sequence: CATSDLTRGNEQFF.

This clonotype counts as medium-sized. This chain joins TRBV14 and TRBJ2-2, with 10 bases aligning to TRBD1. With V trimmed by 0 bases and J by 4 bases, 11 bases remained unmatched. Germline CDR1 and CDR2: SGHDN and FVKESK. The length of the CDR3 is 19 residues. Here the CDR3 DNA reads TGTGCCAGCAGCCAAGATCCCGCCGGGACAGGGGCCTTCACCGGGGAGCTGTTTTTT. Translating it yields CASSQDPAGTGAFTGELFF.

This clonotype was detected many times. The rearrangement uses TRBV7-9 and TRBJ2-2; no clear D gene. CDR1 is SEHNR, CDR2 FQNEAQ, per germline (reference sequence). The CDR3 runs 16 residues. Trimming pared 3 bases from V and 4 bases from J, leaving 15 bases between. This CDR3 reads CASSLGTGRPTGELFF. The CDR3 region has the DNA TGTGCCAGCAGCTTGGGAACCGGGCGCCCCACCGGGGAGCTGTTTTTT.

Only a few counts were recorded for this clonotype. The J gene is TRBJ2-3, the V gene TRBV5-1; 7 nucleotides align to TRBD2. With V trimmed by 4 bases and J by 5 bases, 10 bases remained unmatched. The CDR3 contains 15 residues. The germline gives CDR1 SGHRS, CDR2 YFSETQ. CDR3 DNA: TGCGCCAGCAGCCGGAGCACTAGCGAGCGAGATACGCAGTATTTT. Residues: CASSRSTSERDTQYF.

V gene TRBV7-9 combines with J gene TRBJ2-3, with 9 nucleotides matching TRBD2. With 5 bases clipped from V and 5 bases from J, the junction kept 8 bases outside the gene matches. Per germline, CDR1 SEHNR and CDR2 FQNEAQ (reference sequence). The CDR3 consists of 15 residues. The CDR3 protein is CASSHSAGGEDTQYF. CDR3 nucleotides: TGTGCCAGCAGCCATTCGGCGGGAGGGGAAGATACGCAGTATTTT.

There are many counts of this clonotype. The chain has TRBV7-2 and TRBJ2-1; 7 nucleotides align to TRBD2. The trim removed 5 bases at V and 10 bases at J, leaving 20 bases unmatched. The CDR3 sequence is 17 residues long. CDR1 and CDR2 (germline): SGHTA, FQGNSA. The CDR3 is CASSPLAASGPPGEQFF. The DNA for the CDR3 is TGTGCCAGCAGCCCCCTTGCGGCTAGCGGCCCCCCTGGCGAGCAGTTCTTC.

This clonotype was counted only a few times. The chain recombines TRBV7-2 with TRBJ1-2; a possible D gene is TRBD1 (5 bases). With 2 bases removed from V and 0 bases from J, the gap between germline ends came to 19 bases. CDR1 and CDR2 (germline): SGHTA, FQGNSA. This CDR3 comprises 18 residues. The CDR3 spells CASSLSTGQRTSNYGYTF. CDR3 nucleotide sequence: TGTGCCAGCAGCTTATCTACAGGCCAGCGAACTTCTAACTATGGCTACACCTTC.

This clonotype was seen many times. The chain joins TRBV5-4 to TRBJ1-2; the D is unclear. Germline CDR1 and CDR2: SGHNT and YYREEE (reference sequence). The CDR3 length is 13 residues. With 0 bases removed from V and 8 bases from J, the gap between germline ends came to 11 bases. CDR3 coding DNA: TGTGCCAGCAGCTTGGCACCTACGGGAGGCTACACCTTC. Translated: CASSLAPTGGYTF.

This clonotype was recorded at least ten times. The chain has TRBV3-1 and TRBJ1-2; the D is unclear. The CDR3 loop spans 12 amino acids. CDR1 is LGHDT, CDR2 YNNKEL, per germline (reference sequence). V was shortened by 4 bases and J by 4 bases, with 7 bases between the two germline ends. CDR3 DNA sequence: TGTGCCAGCAGCCCGACGGGCTATGGCTACACCTTC. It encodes CASSPTGYGYTF.

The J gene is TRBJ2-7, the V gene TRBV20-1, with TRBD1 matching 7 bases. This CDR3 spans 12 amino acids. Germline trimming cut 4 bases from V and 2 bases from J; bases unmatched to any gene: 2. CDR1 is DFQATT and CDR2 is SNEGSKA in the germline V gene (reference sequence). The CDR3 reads CSANRGTYEQYV. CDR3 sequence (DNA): TGCAGTGCTAACAGGGGAACCTACGAGCAGTACGTC.

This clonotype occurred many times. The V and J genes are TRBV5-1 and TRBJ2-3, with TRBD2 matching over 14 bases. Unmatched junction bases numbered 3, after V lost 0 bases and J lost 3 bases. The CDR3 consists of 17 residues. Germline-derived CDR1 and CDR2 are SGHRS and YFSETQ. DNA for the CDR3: TGCGCCAGCAGCTTGGGACTAGCGGGAGGGCCAACAGATACGCAGTATTTT. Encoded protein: CASSLGLAGGPTDTQYF.

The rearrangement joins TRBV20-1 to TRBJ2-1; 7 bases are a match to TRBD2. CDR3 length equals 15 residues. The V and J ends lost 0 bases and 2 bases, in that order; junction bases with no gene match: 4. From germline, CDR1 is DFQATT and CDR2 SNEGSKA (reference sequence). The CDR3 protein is CSARDGGRAYNEQFF. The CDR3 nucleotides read TGCAGTGCTAGAGATGGAGGGAGGGCCTACAATGAGCAGTTCTTC.

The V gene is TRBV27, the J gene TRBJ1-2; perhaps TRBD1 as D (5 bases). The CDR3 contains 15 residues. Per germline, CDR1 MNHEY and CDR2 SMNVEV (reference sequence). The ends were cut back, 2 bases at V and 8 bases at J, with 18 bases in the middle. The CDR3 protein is CASSLAQYGAQGYTF. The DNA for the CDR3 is TGTGCCAGCAGTTTAGCTCAGTACGGGGCGCAGGGCTACACCTTC.

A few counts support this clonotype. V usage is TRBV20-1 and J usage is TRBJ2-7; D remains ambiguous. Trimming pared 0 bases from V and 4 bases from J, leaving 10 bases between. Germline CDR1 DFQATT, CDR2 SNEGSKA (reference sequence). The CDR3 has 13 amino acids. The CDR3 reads CSARETGLYEQYF. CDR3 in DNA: TGCAGTGCTAGAGAAACGGGCTTATACGAGCAGTACTTC.

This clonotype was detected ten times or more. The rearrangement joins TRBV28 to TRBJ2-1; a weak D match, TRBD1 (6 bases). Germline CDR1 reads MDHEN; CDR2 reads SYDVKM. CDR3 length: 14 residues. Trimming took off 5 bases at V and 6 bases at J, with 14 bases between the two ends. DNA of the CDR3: TGTGCCAGCAGTCTAATACAGGGATCCAATGAGCAGTTCTTC. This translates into CASSLIQGSNEQFF.

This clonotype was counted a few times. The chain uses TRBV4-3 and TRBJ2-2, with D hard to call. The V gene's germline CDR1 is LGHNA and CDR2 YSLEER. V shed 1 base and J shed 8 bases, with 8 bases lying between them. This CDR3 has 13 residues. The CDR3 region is CASSQVWEGELFF. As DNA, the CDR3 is TGCGCCAGCAGCCAAGTGTGGGAAGGGGAGCTGTTTTTT.

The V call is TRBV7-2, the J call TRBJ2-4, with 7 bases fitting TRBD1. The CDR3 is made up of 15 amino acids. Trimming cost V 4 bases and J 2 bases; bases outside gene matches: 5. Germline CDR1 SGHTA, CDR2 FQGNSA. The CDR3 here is CASSSDRVTKNIQYF. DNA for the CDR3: TGTGCCAGCAGCTCCGACAGGGTAACCAAAAACATTCAGTACTTC.

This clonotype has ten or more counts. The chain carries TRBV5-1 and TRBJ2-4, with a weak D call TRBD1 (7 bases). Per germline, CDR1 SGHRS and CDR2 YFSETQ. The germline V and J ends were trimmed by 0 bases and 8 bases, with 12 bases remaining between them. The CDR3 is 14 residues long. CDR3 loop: CASSLEEGAHIQYF. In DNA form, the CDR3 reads TGCGCCAGCAGCTTGGAGGAGGGGGCGCACATTCAGTACTTC. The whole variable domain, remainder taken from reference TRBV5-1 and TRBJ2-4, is KAGVTQTPRYLIKTRGQQVTLSCSPISGHRSVSWYQQTPGQGLQFLFEYFSETQRNKGNFPGRFSGRQFSNSRSEMNVSTLELGDSALYLCASSLEEGAHIQYFGAGTRLSVL.

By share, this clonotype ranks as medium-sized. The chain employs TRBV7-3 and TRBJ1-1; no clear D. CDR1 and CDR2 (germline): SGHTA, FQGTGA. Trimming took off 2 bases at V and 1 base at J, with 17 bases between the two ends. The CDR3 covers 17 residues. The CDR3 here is CASSLHGGMGRNTEAFF. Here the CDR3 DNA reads TGTGCCAGCAGCTTACATGGAGGCATGGGTAGGAACACTGAAGCTTTCTTT.

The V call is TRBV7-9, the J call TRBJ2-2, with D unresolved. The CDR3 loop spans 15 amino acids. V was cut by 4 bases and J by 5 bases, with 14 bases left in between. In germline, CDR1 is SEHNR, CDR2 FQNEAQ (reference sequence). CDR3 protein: CASSSSTRVTGELFF. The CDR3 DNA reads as TGTGCCAGCAGCTCGAGTACAAGGGTTACCGGGGAGCTGTTTTTT.

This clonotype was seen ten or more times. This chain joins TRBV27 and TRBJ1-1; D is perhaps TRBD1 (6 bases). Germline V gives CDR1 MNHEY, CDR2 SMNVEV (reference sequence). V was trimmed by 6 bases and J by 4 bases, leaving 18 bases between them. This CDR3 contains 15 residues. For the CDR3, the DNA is TGTGCCAGCAGATCCGGTTCAGGGGTGGCCACTGAAGCTTTCTTT. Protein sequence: CASRSGSGVATEAFF.

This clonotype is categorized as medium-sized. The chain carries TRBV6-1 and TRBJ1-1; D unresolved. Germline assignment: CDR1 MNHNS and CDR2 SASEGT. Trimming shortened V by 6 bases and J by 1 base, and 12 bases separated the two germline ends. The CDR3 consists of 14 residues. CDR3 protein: CASRRAEGNTEAFF. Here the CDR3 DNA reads TGTGCCAGCAGAAGGGCCGAGGGGAACACTGAAGCTTTCTTT.